This T cell receptor beta chain was recovered during a study of long-term antiretroviral therapy in people with HIV. Assay version v3.0 of immunoSEQ was used, and it was run at survey level. Assay: immunoSEQ multiplex PCR; the TCRdb copy retains only in-frame clones and omits some. The sample shows 25,000 or so clones, 86% of them seen only once. The CDR3 runs 11 residues. V lost 3 bases, J lost 3 bases, and 3 bases lay in between. Germline assignment: CDR1 DFQATT and CDR2 SNEGSKA (reference sequence). The sequencing here drew on unsorted PBMCs, taken 1.9 years after starting antiretroviral therapy. This rearrangement joins TRBV20-1 to TRBJ2-1; D not resolved. The receptor was derived from a woman in her thirties with HIV. Here the CDR3 DNA reads TGCAGTGCTAGGCGCTACAATGAGCAGTTCTTC. This codes for CSARRYNEQFF.